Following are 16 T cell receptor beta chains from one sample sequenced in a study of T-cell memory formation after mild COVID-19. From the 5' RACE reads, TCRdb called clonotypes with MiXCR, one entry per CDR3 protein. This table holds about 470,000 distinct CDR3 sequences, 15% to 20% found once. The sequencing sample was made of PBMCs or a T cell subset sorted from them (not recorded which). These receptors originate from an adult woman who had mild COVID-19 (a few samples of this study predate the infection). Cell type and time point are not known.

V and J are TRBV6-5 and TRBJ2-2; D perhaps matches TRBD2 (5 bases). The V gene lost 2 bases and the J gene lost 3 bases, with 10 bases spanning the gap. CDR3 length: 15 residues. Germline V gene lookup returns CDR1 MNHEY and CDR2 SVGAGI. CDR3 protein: CASSYDHGDTGELFF. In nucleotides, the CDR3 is TGTGCCAGCAGTTACGACCACGGGGACACCGGGGAGCTGTTTTTT.

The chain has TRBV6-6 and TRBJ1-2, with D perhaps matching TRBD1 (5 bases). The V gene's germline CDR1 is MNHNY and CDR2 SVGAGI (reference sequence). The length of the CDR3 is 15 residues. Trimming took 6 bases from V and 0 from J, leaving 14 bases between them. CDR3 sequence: CASRLTLGPNYGYTF. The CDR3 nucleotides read TGTGCCAGCAGACTAACTTTGGGGCCTAACTATGGCTACACCTTC.

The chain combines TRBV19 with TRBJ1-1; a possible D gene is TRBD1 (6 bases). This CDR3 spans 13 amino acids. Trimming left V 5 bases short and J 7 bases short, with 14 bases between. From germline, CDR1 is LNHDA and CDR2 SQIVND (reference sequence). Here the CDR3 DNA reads TGTGCCAGTAGTCCGAGGACAGTCCATGAAGCTTTCTTT. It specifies CASSPRTVHEAFF.

The CDR3: CASRPGGPNSYEQYF. The CDR3 DNA reads TGTGCCAGCAGGCCGGGAGGTCCCAACTCCTACGAGCAGTACTTC. This chain joins TRBV7-2 and TRBJ2-7, with TRBD2 matching over 7 bases. This CDR3 is built from 15 residues. The trim removed 6 bases at V and 0 bases at J, leaving 8 bases unmatched. In germline, CDR1 is SGHTA, CDR2 FQGNSA.

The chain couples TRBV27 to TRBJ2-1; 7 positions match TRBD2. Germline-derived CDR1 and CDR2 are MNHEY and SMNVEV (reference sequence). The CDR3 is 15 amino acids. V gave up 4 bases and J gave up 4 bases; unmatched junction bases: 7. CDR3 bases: TGTGCCAGCAGTTGGAACGGACTAGGGTACAATGAGCAGTTCTTC. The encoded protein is CASSWNGLGYNEQFF.

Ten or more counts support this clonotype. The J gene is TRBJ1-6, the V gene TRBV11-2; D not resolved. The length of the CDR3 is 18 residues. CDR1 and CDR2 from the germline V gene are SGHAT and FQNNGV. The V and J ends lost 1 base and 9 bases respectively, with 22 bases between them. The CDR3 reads CASSLGRSVRRGSSPLHF. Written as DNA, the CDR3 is TGTGCCAGCAGCTTAGGTCGCTCTGTACGACGCGGGAGTTCACCCCTCCACTTT.

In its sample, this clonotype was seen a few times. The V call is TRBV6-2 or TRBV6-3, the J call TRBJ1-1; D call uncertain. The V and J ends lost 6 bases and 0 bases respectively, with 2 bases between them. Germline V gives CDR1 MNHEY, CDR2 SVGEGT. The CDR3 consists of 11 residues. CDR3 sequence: CASRVNTEAFF. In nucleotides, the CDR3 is TGTGCCAGCAGAGTGAACACTGAAGCTTTCTTT.

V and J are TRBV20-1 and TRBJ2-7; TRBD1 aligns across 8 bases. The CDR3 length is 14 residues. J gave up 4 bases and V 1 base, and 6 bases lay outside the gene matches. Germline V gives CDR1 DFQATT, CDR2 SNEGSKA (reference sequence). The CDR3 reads CSARGSDRAYEQYF. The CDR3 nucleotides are TGCAGTGCTAGAGGGTCGGACAGGGCATACGAGCAGTACTTC.

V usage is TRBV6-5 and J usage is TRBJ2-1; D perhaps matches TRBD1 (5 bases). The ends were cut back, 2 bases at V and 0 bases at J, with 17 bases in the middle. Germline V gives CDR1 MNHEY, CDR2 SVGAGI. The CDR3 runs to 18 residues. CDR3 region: CASSYGAVRSSSYNEQFF. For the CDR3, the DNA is TGTGCCAGCAGTTACGGGGCGGTAAGAAGCAGCTCCTACAATGAGCAGTTCTTC.

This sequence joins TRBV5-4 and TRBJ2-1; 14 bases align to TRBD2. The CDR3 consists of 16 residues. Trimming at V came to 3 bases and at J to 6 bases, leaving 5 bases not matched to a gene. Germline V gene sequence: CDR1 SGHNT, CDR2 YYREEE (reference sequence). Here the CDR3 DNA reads TGTGCCAGCAGCTCCCGGACTAGCGGGAGGCGCAATGAGCAGTTCTTC. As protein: CASSSRTSGRRNEQFF.

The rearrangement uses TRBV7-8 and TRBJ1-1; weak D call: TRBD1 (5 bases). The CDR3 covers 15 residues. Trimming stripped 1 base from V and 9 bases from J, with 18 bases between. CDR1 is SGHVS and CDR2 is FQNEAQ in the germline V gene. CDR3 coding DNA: TGTGCCAGCAGCTTAGGGCAGGGACTCCTAGTAAAAGCTTTCTTT. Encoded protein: CASSLGQGLLVKAFF.

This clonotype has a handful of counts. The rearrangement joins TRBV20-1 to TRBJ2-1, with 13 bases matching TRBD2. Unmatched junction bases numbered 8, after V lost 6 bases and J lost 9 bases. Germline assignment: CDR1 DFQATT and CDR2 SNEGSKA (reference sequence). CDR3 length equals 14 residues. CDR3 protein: CSAARLAGGVEQFF. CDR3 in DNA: TGCAGTGCCGCACGACTAGCGGGAGGAGTTGAGCAGTTCTTC.

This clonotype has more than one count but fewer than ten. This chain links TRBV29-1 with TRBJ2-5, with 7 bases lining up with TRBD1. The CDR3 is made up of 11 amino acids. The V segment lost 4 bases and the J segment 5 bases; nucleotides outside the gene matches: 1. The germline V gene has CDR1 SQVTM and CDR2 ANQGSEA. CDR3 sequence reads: CSVVQGETQYF. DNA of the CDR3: TGCAGCGTTGTACAGGGGGAGACCCAGTACTTC.

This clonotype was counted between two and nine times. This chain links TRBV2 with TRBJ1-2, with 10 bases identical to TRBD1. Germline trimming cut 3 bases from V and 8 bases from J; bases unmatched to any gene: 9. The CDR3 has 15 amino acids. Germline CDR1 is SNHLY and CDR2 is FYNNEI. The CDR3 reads CASSDIDRGRGGYTF. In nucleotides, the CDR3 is TGTGCCAGCAGTGATATAGACAGGGGGCGCGGAGGCTACACCTTC.

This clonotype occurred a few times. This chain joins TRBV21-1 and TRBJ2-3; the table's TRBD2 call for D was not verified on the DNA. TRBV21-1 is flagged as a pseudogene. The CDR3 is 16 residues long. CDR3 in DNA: TGTGCCAGCAGCCCCCCCGGGACTAGCGCTTCAGATACGCAGTATTTT. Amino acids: CASSPPGTSASDTQYF.

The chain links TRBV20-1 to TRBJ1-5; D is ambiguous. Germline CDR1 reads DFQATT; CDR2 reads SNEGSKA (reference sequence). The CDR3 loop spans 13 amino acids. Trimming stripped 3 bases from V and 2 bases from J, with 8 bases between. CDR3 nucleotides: TGCAGTGCTAGGGGGTTGGGCAATCAGCCCCAGCATTTT. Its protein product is CSARGLGNQPQHF.